This is a list of T cell receptor beta chains from one sample in a study of CD8 T cells in ankylosing spondylitis. TCRdb independently ran MiXCR on the 5' RACE reads; one entry per CDR3 protein. The sample has about 700,000 distinct CDR3 sequences, around 20% seen once. The sequencing input was blood, either unsorted or a sorted T cell fraction (not recorded which). These receptors were taken from a male donor with ankylosing spondylitis. Each CDR3 is given with its conserved first and last residue. D genes are given only for firm matches. Expanded clones get a size class; other rows say once, few or many, or leave the size out.

clone_size,d_call,v_call,j_call,cdr3_aa,cdr3_nt
few,NA,TRBV3-1,TRBJ1-2,CASSHYWQGGGYGYTF,TGTGCCAGCAGCCATTACTGGCAGGGCGGGGGCTATGGCTACACCTTC
NA,TRBD1,TRBV3-1,TRBJ2-7,CASSQAGGASEQYF,TGTGCCAGCAGCCAAGCAGGGGGCGCGTCCGAGCAGTACTTC
NA,NA,TRBV2,TRBJ1-2,CASSEATGSMSNYGYTF,TGTGCCAGCAGTGAAGCTACAGGGTCGATGTCTAACTATGGCTACACCTTC
few,TRBD2,TRBV3-1,TRBJ2-1,CASSSDSGSFSEQFF,TGTGCCAGCAGCTCCGATAGCGGGAGCTTCAGTGAGCAGTTCTTC
NA,NA,TRBV18,TRBJ2-5,CASSTRDTEETQYF,TGTGCCAGCTCTACCCGTGACACGGAAGAGACCCAGTACTTC
few,TRBD2,TRBV20-1,TRBJ2-1,CSAWPLAGADLQFF,TGCAGTGCTTGGCCCCTAGCGGGGGCAGACCTCCAGTTCTTC
few,NA,TRBV25-1,TRBJ2-7,CASRDFGTYEQYF,TGTGCCAGCAGAGACTTTGGGACCTACGAGCAGTACTTC
many,TRBD2,TRBV4-3,TRBJ2-1,CASSSGLASYNEQFF,TGCGCCAGCAGTTCGGGACTAGCGAGCTACAATGAGCAGTTCTTC
NA,NA,TRBV10-3,TRBJ1-5,CAISEDSDQPQHF,TGTGCCATCAGTGAGGACTCCGATCAGCCCCAGCATTTT
NA,TRBD2,TRBV5-1,TRBJ2-2,CASSWLPGLASGELFF,TGCGCCAGCAGCTGGCTACCGGGACTAGCTTCCGGGGAGCTGTTTTTT
few,NA,TRBV15,TRBJ1-3,CATSQGSGNTIYF,TGTGCCACCAGCCAGGGGTCTGGAAACACCATATATTTT
few,TRBD1,TRBV18,TRBJ2-1,CASSPVLAGGGEQFF,TGTGCCAGCTCACCGGTTCTGGCAGGGGGCGGAGAGCAGTTCTTC
NA,NA,TRBV20-1,TRBJ1-5,CCARQPRGTGSNQPQHF,TGCTGTGCTAGGCAACCTCGGGGAACAGGGAGCAATCAGCCCCAGCATTTT
many,NA,TRBV10-3,TRBJ2-1,CAISAGSHMSYNEQFF,TGTGCCATCAGTGCGGGATCTCACATGAGCTACAATGAGCAGTTCTTC
few,NA,TRBV3-1,TRBJ1-1,CASSQDVRKAFF,TGTGCCAGCAGCCAAGATGTCAGGAAAGCTTTCTTT
NA,TRBD2,TRBV7-3,TRBJ2-1,CASSVSSGNNEQFF,TGTGCCAGCAGCGTATCTAGCGGCAACAATGAGCAGTTCTTC
NA,TRBD2,TRBV29-1,TRBJ2-5,CSVVPSGGAQETQYF,TGCAGCGTTGTTCCTAGCGGGGGTGCTCAAGAGACCCAGTACTTC
few,NA,TRBV20-1,TRBJ2-7,CSAPAWAGSSYEQYF,TGCAGTGCCCCCGCCTGGGCAGGGTCATCCTACGAGCAGTACTTC
few,TRBD1,TRBV9,TRBJ1-1,CASAGTAREAFF,TGTGCCAGCGCTGGGACAGCGCGGGAAGCTTTCTTT
many,NA,TRBV28,TRBJ2-5,CASSLGTYQETQYF,TGTGCCAGCAGTCTAGGGACTTACCAAGAGACCCAGTACTTC
NA,NA,TRBV25-1,TRBJ2-3,CASSDRASTDTQYF,TGTGCCAGCAGTGACAGGGCGAGCACAGATACGCAGTATTTT
NA,NA,TRBV10-3,TRBJ1-1,CAISENQNTEAFF,TGTGCCATCAGTGAGAACCAGAACACTGAAGCTTTCTTT
NA,TRBD1,TRBV4-2,TRBJ2-7,CASSHEPGQVSYEQYF,TGTGCCAGCAGCCATGAACCGGGACAGGTAAGCTACGAGCAGTACTTC
NA,NA,TRBV18,TRBJ2-7,CASSTPGEGSYEQYF,TGTGCCAGCTCAACCCCAGGTGAGGGCTCCTACGAGCAGTACTTC
NA,NA,TRBV20-1,TRBJ2-3,CSASRRGSSTDTQYF,TGCAGTGCTAGTCGCCGTGGGTCCAGCACAGATACGCAGTATTTT
NA,NA,TRBV10-2,TRBJ2-3,CASSAVSDTQYF,TGCGCCAGCAGTGCCGTGTCAGATACGCAGTATTTT
once,NA,TRBV12-3/TRBV12-4,TRBJ2-7,CASSPLNRDKQYF,TGTGCCAGCAGCCCCCTTAACAGGGACAAGCAGTACTTC
few,NA,TRBV6-2/TRBV6-3,TRBJ1-1,CATQPGGSGKTEAFF,TGTGCCACCCAGCCGGGGGGATCGGGTAAGACTGAAGCTTTCTTT
few,NA,TRBV29-1,TRBJ1-1,CSVGPSRYTEAFF,TGCAGCGTTGGCCCTTCCCGGTACACTGAAGCTTTCTTT
NA,TRBD1,TRBV12-3/TRBV12-4,TRBJ2-3,CASGMDRPDTQYF,TGTGCCAGCGGAATGGACAGGCCGGATACGCAGTATTTT